This T cell receptor (beta chain) was recovered during a study of blood T cell repertoires in COVID-19. V was trimmed by 7 bases and J by 6 bases, leaving 20 bases between them. Germline loops: CDR1 SGHVS, CDR2 FQNEAQ. This CDR3 has 15 residues. Sequencing was performed with immunoSEQ multiplex PCR; in TCRdb, only in-frame clones are kept and a portion is missing. Here the sample spans fewer than 450,000 clones, 90% being singletons. Study members were between about 18 and 100 years old and lived in 20 to 30 US regions. This clone was seen more than once but under ten times. The sample taken for sequencing was PBMCs or T cells enriched from blood (not recorded which). The chain recombines TRBV7-8 with TRBJ2-3, with D maybe TRBD2 (6 bases). The receptor was isolated from a man aged 18 to 29 who had recovered from COVID-19. CDR3 sequence reads: CASTLRTGDRDTQYF. As DNA, the CDR3 is TGTGCCAGCACCCTTCGGACGGGAGATCGTGATACGCAGTATTTT.